Following are 16 T cell receptor beta chains from one sample sequenced in a study of OX40 agonist ivuxolimab in advanced cancers. Library prep was done by the immunoSEQ multiplex PCR assay. The immuneACCESS repertoire file appears here via TCRdb, limited to in-frame rearrangements. These files lack a portion of the clones; in checked studies, under half of the deficit traces to unresolved V genes, and the cause of the others is not known. Within this sample are tens of thousands of clones, with 84% of them counted one time only. The ten largest clones add up to less than 25% of the sample. The input for sequencing was CD4+ or CD8+ T cells sorted from blood, taken in a trial of the OX40 agonist ivuxolimab. The origin of the receptors is an adult with an advanced solid tumor such as melanoma, head and neck, liver or kidney cancer.

The chain couples TRBV5-1 to TRBJ1-2; D perhaps matches TRBD1 (5 bases). The CDR3 contains 15 residues. V was shortened by 3 bases and J by 8 bases, with 20 bases between the two germline ends. Germline CDR1 and CDR2: SGHRS and YFSETQ. The CDR3 nucleotides read TGCGCCAGCAGCTGGGACCCGGCGAAGGGTTGGGGCTACACCTTC. This gives the protein CASSWDPAKGWGYTF. Looking up the rest from reference TRBV5-1 and TRBJ1-2 gives the full variable domain: KAGVTQTPRYLIKTRGQQVTLSCSPISGHRSVSWYQQTPGQGLQFLFEYFSETQRNKGNFPGRFSGRQFSNSRSEMNVSTLELGDSALYLCASSWDPAKGWGYTFGSGTRLTVV.

This clone is a singleton in its sample. The gene calls are TRBV27 and TRBJ2-1; D gene ambiguous. CDR1 is MNHEY and CDR2 is SMNVEV in the germline V gene (reference sequence). The length of the CDR3 is 16 residues. Between the trimmed V and J ends, which lost 6 bases and 0 bases, there was a span of 15 bases. This chain's CDR3 is CASSRSGPSSYNEQFF. The DNA for the CDR3 is TGTGCCAGCAGCCGCTCCGGGCCTAGCTCCTACAATGAGCAGTTCTTC.

This chain connects TRBV5-1 to TRBJ1-1, with a weak D call TRBD1 (6 bases). From germline, CDR1 is SGHRS and CDR2 YFSETQ. Deletions cut 5 bases from V and 0 bases from J, with 20 bases between. The CDR3 extends over 17 amino acids. CDR3 residues: CASRPAGVGGMNTEAFF. In DNA, the CDR3 is TGCGCCAGCAGGCCGGCAGGGGTAGGTGGGATGAACACTGAAGCTTTCTTT.

This clone was picked up one time. The V gene is TRBV5-6, the J gene TRBJ2-1, with 7 positions matching TRBD1. The CDR3 length is 14 residues. Losses at the gene ends were 6 bases for V and 4 bases for J; bases not matched to a gene: 7. Germline loops: CDR1 SGHDT, CDR2 YYEEEE. The CDR3 region has the DNA TGTGCCAGCACCCCCGGGACAGCATACAATGAGCAGTTCTTC. It specifies CASTPGTAYNEQFF.

The rearrangement links TRBV10-3 to TRBJ2-7, with 7 nucleotides matching TRBD2. Per the germline V gene, CDR1 is ENHRY and CDR2 is SYGVKD. This CDR3 spans 13 amino acids. V was clipped by 5 bases and J by 2 bases; unmatched bases: 3. CDR3: CAISLAETYEQYF. CDR3 DNA: TGTGCCATCAGTCTAGCGGAGACCTACGAGCAGTACTTC.

The chain uses TRBV11-2 and TRBJ1-1; D is possibly TRBD1 (6 bases). CDR3 length equals 14 residues. V was cut by 2 bases and J by 3 bases, with 10 bases left in between. Germline loops: CDR1 SGHAT, CDR2 FQNNGV. CDR3 protein: CASSLRGEDTEAFF. The DNA of the CDR3 is TGTGCCAGCAGCTTAAGGGGGGAAGACACTGAAGCTTTCTTT.

This chain uses TRBV27 with TRBJ1-1; tentative D call: TRBD1 (5 bases). CDR1 and CDR2 (germline): MNHEY, SMNVEV (reference sequence). The CDR3 is 15 residues long. In nucleotides, the CDR3 is TGTACCAATCCGGGGGAGGGATTAGGTATTACTGAAGCTTTCTTT. It is translated as CTNPGEGLGITEAFF.

This chain connects TRBV4-3 to TRBJ1-1; 8 bases are a match to TRBD1. The ends lost 0 bases at V and 5 bases at J; junction bases unmatched: 8. CDR1 and CDR2 (germline): LGHNA, YSLEER. The CDR3 sequence is 16 residues long. CDR3 coding DNA: TGCGCCAGCAGCCAAGACAGGATAACAGGGGGGACTGAAGCTTTCTTT. It translates to CASSQDRITGGTEAFF.

The chain is built from TRBV7-8 and TRBJ2-2; D unclear. V shed 3 bases and J shed 0 bases, with 11 bases lying between them. In germline, CDR1 is SGHVS, CDR2 FQNEAQ. This CDR3 is 16 amino acids long. CDR3 amino acids: CASSLDTTSNTGELFF. The CDR3, as DNA: TGTGCCAGCAGCTTGGATACGACCTCGAACACCGGGGAGCTGTTTTTT.

The rearrangement uses TRBV5-4 and TRBJ2-5; D gene unclear. The V end was cut by 0 bases, the J end by 1 base, with 16 bases between. Germline-derived CDR1 and CDR2 are SGHNT and YYREEE (reference sequence). This CDR3 contains 17 residues. In DNA, the CDR3 is TGTGCCAGCAGCTTGGCTGGCTTTTCGGCCCTCCAAGAGACCCAGTACTTC. It translates to CASSLAGFSALQETQYF.

The V call is TRBV28, the J call TRBJ2-7; TRBD1 agrees at 9 bases. Germline CDR1 reads MDHEN; CDR2 reads SYDVKM. CDR3 length equals 16 residues. The V segment lost 6 bases and the J segment 1 base; nucleotides outside the gene matches: 10. The chain's CDR3 is CASRPRGTGPSYEQYF. The CDR3 coding sequence is TGTGCCAGCAGGCCCCGAGGGACAGGGCCATCCTACGAGCAGTACTTC.

The chain has TRBV29-1 and TRBJ1-2; TRBD1 matches at 7 bases. Germline assignment: CDR1 SQVTM and CDR2 ANQGSEA. This CDR3 is 13 amino acids long. The trim removed 3 bases at V and 4 bases at J, leaving 5 bases unmatched. The CDR3 region is CSVETGTGYGYTF. The CDR3 DNA follows: TGCAGCGTTGAGACAGGGACCGGCTATGGCTACACCTTC.

The rearrangement links TRBV7-9 to TRBJ2-7; D perhaps matches TRBD2 (5 bases). Trimming cost V 5 bases and J 3 bases, with 14 bases left between them. In germline, CDR1 is SEHNR, CDR2 FQNEAQ (reference sequence). This CDR3 has 14 amino acids. The CDR3 here is CASSPEGGFYEQYF. The CDR3 DNA is TGTGCCAGCAGCCCAGAGGGCGGGTTCTACGAGCAGTACTTC.

The rearrangement links TRBV4-1 to TRBJ1-5, with D possibly being TRBD1 (5 bases). Per germline, CDR1 MGHRA and CDR2 YSYEKL. The germline V and J ends were trimmed by 0 bases and 4 bases, with 13 bases remaining between them. CDR3 length: 16 amino acids. This CDR3 is CASSQEGGRGNQPQHF. Here the CDR3 DNA reads TGCGCCAGCAGCCAAGAGGGTGGTAGGGGTAATCAGCCCCAGCATTTT.

V usage is TRBV6-1 and J usage is TRBJ2-1, with D unclear. Germline CDR1 reads MNHNS; CDR2 reads SASEGT. The CDR3 is 12 amino acids. The ends were cut back, 5 bases at V and 10 bases at J, with 12 bases in the middle. CDR3 sequence reads: CASSYSAWEQFF. The CDR3 coding sequence is TGTGCCAGCAGTTATTCCGCCTGGGAGCAGTTCTTC.

This clone was found once. The V and J genes are TRBV6-5 and TRBJ1-1, with a weak D call TRBD1 (6 bases). Per the germline V gene, CDR1 is MNHEY and CDR2 is SVGAGI. The V gene lost 2 bases and the J gene lost 4 bases, with 11 bases spanning the gap. The CDR3 totals 14 residues. CDR3 amino acids: CASSYRGQRTEAFF. As DNA, the CDR3 is TGTGCCAGCAGTTACCGGGGGCAGCGCACTGAAGCTTTCTTT.